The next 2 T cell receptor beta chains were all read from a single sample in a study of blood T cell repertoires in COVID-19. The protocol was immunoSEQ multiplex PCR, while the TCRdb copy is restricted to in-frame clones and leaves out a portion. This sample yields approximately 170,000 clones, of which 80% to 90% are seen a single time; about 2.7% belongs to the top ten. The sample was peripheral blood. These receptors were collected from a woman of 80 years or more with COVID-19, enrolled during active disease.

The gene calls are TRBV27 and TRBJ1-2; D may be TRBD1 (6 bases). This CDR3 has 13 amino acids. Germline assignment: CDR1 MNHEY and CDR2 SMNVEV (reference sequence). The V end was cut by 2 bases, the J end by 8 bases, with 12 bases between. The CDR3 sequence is CASSLPGEWGYTF. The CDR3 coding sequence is TGTGCCAGCAGTTTACCAGGGGAGTGGGGCTACACCTTC.

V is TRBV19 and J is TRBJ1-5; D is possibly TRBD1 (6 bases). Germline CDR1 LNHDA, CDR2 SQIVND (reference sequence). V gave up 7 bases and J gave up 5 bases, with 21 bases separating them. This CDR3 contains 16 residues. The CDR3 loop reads CASIEPSWGPDQPQHF. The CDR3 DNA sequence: TGTGCCAGTATCGAACCCTCATGGGGGCCAGATCAGCCCCAGCATTTT.